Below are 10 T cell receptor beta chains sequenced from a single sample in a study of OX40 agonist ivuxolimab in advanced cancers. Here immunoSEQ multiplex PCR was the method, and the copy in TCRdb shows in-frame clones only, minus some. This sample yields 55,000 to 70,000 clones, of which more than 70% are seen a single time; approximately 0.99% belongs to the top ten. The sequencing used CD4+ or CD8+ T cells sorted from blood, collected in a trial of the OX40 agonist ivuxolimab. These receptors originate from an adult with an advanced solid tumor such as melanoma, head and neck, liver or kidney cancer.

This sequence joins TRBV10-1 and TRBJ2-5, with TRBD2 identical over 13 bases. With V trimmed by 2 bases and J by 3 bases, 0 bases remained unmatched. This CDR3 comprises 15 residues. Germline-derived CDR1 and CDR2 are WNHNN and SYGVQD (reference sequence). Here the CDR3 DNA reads TGCGCCAGCAGTGAGGGACTAGCGGGAGAAGAGACCCAGTACTTC. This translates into CASSEGLAGEETQYF.

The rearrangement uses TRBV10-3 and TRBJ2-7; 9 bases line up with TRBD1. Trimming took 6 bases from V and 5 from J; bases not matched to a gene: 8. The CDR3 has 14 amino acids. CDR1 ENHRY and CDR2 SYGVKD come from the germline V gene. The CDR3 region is CAIRGTGKVDEQYF. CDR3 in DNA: TGTGCCATCAGGGGGACAGGGAAGGTCGACGAGCAGTACTTC.

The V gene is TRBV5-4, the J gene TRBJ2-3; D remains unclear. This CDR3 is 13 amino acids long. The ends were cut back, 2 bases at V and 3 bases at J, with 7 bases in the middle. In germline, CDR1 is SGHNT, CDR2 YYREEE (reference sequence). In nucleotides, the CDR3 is TGTGCCAGCAGCTTTGAGGTTACAGATACGCAGTATTTT. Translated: CASSFEVTDTQYF.

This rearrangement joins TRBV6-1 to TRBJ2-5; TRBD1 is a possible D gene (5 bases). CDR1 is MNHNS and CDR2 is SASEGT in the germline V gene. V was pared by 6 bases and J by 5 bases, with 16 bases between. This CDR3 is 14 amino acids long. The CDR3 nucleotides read TGTGCCAGCAGAGAGGAAGGGGCGCGGGAGACCCAGTACTTC. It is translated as CASREEGARETQYF.

In DNA form, the CDR3 reads TGTGCCAGCAGCTTTGCCGGGGACAGGGGGTGCGATGAGCAGTTCTTC. Its translation is CASSFAGDRGCDEQFF. V and J are TRBV12-1 and TRBJ2-1; TRBD1 is the table's D call and was not checked against the DNA. TRBV12-1 is an annotated pseudogene. CDR3 length: 16 amino acids.

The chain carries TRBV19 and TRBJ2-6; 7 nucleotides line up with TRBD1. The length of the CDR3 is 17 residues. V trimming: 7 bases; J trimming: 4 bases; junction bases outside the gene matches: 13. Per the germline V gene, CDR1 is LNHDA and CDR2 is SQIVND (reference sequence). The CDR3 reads CASTRDSLTRGANVLTF. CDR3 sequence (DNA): TGTGCCAGTACTCGGGACAGCCTGACGCGCGGGGCCAACGTCCTGACTTTC.

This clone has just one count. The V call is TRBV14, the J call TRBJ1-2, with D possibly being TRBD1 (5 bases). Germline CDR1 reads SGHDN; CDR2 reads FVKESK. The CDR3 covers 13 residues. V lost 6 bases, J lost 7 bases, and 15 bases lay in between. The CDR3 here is CASSPWTSIGYTF. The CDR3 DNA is TGTGCCAGCAGTCCTTGGACAAGCATTGGCTACACCTTC.

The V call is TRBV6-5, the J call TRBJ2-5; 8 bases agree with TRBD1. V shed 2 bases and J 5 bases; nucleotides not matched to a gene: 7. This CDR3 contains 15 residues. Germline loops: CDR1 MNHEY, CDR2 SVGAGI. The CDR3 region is CASSYPAGGSETQYF. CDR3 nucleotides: TGTGCCAGCAGTTACCCGGCAGGGGGCAGCGAGACCCAGTACTTC.

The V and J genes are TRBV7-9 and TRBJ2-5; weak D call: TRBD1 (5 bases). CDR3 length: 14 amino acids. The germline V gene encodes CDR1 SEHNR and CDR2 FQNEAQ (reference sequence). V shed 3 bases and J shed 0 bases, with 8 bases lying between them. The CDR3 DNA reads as TGTGCCAGCAGCTTGGGGCCGGACCAAGAGACCCAGTACTTC. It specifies CASSLGPDQETQYF.

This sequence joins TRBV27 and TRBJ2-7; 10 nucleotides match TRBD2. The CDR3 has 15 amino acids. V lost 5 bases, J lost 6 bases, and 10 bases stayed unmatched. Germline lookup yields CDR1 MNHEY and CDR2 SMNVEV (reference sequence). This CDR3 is CASSILAGGPGEQYF. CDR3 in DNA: TGTGCCAGCAGTATCTTAGCGGGGGGCCCTGGCGAGCAGTACTTC.